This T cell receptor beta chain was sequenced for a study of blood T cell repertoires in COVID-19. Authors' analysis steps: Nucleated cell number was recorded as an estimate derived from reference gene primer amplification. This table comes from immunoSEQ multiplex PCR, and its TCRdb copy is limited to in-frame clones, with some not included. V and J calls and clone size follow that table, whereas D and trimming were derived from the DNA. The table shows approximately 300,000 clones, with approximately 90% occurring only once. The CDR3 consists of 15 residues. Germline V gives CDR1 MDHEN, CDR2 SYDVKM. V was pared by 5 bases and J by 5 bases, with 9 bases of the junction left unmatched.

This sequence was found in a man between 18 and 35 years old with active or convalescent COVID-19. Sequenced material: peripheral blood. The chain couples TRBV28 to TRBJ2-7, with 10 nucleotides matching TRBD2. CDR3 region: CASSPPLAGADEQYF. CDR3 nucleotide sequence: TGTGCCAGCAGTCCCCCGCTAGCGGGAGCAGACGAGCAGTACTTC. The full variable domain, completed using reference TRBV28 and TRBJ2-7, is DVKVTQSSRYLVKRTGEKVFLECVQDMDHENMFWYRQDPGLGLRLIYFSYDVKMKEKGDIPEGYSVSREKKERFSLILESASTNQTSMYLCASSPPLAGADEQYFGPGTRLTVT.